These T cell receptor beta chains were read from a single sample in a study of blood T cell repertoires in COVID-19. Produced via immunoSEQ multiplex PCR; TCRdb's table is partial and in-frame only. The table records about 190,000 clones, 80% to 90% of them present only once. Sequencing was carried out using peripheral blood. The receptors were sampled from a man aged 30-40 years with active or convalescent COVID-19. Each CDR3 is given with its conserved first and last residue. A D gene is named only where the DNA matches it firmly. Size is omitted from some rows. Given values are once, few, many or a class for expanded clones.

CDR3 length	V gene	D gene	clone size	J gene	CDR3 DNA	CDR3 protein
12	TRBV5-8	TRBD1	-	TRBJ1-4	TGTGCCAGCAGTTGGGACAGACAAAAACTGTTTTTT	CASSWDRQKLFF
17	TRBV9	-	-	TRBJ1-3	TGTGCCAGCAGCCTCACGACCCCGGGTAGCTCTGGAAACACCATATATTTT	CASSLTTPGSSGNTIYF
17	TRBV7-2	TRBD1	-	TRBJ1-5	TGTGCCAGCAGCTTAGCCCTCGGGACAGGGGTGACTCAGCCCCAGCATTTT	CASSLALGTGVTQPQHF
13	TRBV7-2	-	-	TRBJ1-5	TGTGCCAGCAGCTTAGCCCTTATACAGCCCCAGCATTTT	CASSLALIQPQHF
20	TRBV15	TRBD1	-	TRBJ1-4	TGTGCCACCAGCAGCAGTTTGGTAGTGGGCAGGGGGATCGGAAATGAAAAACTGTTTTTT	CATSSSLVVGRGIGNEKLFF
15	TRBV6-2/TRBV6-3	TRBD1	few	TRBJ1-1	TGTGCCAGCAGTTACGGCACAGGGGTGAACACTGAAGCTTTCTTT	CASSYGTGVNTEAFF
15	TRBV7-9	TRBD1	-	TRBJ2-7	TGTGCCAGCAGCCAGAGGACAGGGGGGAAATACGAGCAGTACTTC	CASSQRTGGKYEQYF
15	TRBV7-6	-	-	TRBJ2-1	TGTGCCAGCAGTCGCCAACAGGGACCCTACAATGAGCAGTTCTTC	CASSRQQGPYNEQFF
14	TRBV18	TRBD2	-	TRBJ2-1	TGTGCCAGCTCACAGGCTAGCGGGGCCAATGAGCAGTTCTTC	CASSQASGANEQFF
10	TRBV27	-	-	TRBJ1-2	TGTGCCAGCAGACCAGATGGCTACACCTTC	CASRPDGYTF
18	TRBV5-1	-	-	TRBJ1-2	TGCGCCAGCAGCGGGCTAACCTTGGAATGGCAGGGGAGCTATGGCTACACCTTC	CASSGLTLEWQGSYGYTF
13	TRBV4-1	-	-	TRBJ1-2	TGCGCCAGCAGCCAGTCAGGGGACTATGGCTACACCTTC	CASSQSGDYGYTF
15	TRBV6-5	-	-	TRBJ2-1	TGTGCCAGCAGTTACTCGACTGGGGCCTGGAATGAGCAGTTCTTC	CASSYSTGAWNEQFF
13	TRBV7-2	-	-	TRBJ2-5	TGTGCCAGCAGCTCCGGCGGTCCGGGGACCCAGTACTTC	CASSSGGPGTQYF
12	TRBV30	-	-	TRBJ1-3	TGTGCCCTCAGGGGTTCTGGAAACACCATATATTTT	CALRGSGNTIYF
17	TRBV7-2	TRBD2	-	TRBJ2-6	TGTGCCAGCAGCTTAGGCTTAGCGGGGGCTGGGGCCAACGTCCTGACTTTC	CASSLGLAGAGANVLTF
11	TRBV6-5	-	-	TRBJ1-2	TGTGCCAGCAGGAGGGACTATGGCTACACCTTC	CASRRDYGYTF
16	TRBV19	TRBD1	-	TRBJ1-1	TGTGCCAGTAGGATCCCCGGCGTACAGGGGCGAACTGAAGCTTTCTTT	CASRIPGVQGRTEAFF
16	TRBV7-8	TRBD1	-	TRBJ2-5	TGTGCCAGCAGCGGACCCAAGAGGACAGGGAAAGAGACCCAGTACTTC	CASSGPKRTGKETQYF
13	TRBV6-4	-	-	TRBJ1-2	TGTGCCAGCAGTGACGAGGTCCTCTATGGCTACACCTTC	CASSDEVLYGYTF
15	TRBV9	TRBD2	-	TRBJ2-5	TGTGCCAGCAGCGTTGCTCCTAGCGGGGGAGAGACCCAGTACTTC	CASSVAPSGGETQYF
14	TRBV28	-	once	TRBJ1-4	TGTGCCAGCAGTTTAGCGAACAGTAATGAAAAACTGTTTTTT	CASSLANSNEKLFF
14	TRBV30	-	few	TRBJ1-5	TGTGCCTGGAGTGGACAGGTCGGGAGGCAGCCCCAGCATTTT	CAWSGQVGRQPQHF